This TCR beta chain emerged from a study of low-dose radiotherapy and immunotherapy resistance in tumors. Germline values: CDR1 SNHLY, CDR2 FYNNEI. The CDR3 spans 13 residues. V dropped 10 bases and J dropped 2; count of bases not matched to a gene: 3. This clonotype appeared many times. The time point: after trial treatment. Documented treatment: LDRT plus nivolumab, ipilimumab, low-dose cyclophosphamide and aspirin (RACIN trial). Both TCRalpha and TCRbeta chains were reverse transcribed with V-gene-specific primers. TCRs were amplified for 20 to 25 PCR cycles with a constant-region primer and V-primer adapter. TCRdb re-derived calls from the reads in MiXCR, one entry per CDR3 protein. The profile shows tens of thousands of distinct CDR3 sequences, under 30% of them singletons.

Sequences were derived from PBMCs, sampled after low-dose radiotherapy plus immunotherapy. V and J are TRBV2 and TRBJ2-1; the match to TRBD1 covers 9 bases. The receptor comes from a male donor with prostate cancer. CDR3 sequence (DNA): TGTGCCACCAGACAGGGGGCCTACAATGAGCAGTTCTTC. This translates into CATRQGAYNEQFF.